The 32 T cell receptor beta chains in this list originate from one sample, sequenced in a study of T cell repertoires in cytomegalovirus infection. Each CDR3 protein is one row after TCRdb ran MiXCR on the reads. The sample lists some 320,000 distinct CDR3 sequences, around a tenth occurring once. The sample consisted of PBMCs. Receptors originate from a human donor in good health (CMV status not recorded). Some clones in this sample may be carry-over from other donors' samples.

This clonotype was counted between two and nine times. The chain is built from TRBV20-1 and TRBJ2-3, with 9 bases identical to TRBD2. This CDR3 has 14 amino acids. J was trimmed by 3 bases and V by 6 bases; bases with no gene match: 7. CDR1 is DFQATT and CDR2 is SNEGSKA in the germline V gene (reference sequence). CDR3 in DNA: TGCAGTGCCCTTAGGAGCGGGGGGACAGATACGCAGTATTTT. This codes for CSALRSGGTDTQYF.

This clonotype was seen more than once but under ten times. This sequence joins TRBV6-2 or TRBV6-3 and TRBJ1-4; D might be TRBD1 (5 bases). This CDR3 comprises 14 residues. In germline, CDR1 is MNHEY, CDR2 SVGEGT. Trimming took 2 bases from V and 8 from J, leaving 12 bases between them. The CDR3 DNA follows: TGTGCCAGCAGTTACCTCGGGGACGGGGAAAAACTGTTTTTT. Translated: CASSYLGDGEKLFF.

The J gene is TRBJ2-6, the V gene TRBV7-8; TRBD1 might be the D (6 bases). There are 18 residues in the CDR3. Trimming cost V 5 bases and J 2 bases, with 19 bases left between them. The germline CDR1 and CDR2 sequences are SGHVS and FQNEAQ. Here the CDR3 reads CASSLRGRGTTGANVLTF. DNA of the CDR3: TGTGCCAGCAGCCTTAGGGGCAGGGGCACAACTGGGGCCAACGTCCTGACTTTC.

The rearrangement joins TRBV12-3 or TRBV12-4 to TRBJ2-7, with D tentatively TRBD1 (5 bases). V was shortened by 3 bases and J by 2 bases, with 11 bases between the two germline ends. The CDR3 runs to 14 residues. The CDR3 coding sequence is TGTGCCAGCAGTTTCTATGACAGTCCCTACGAGCAGTACTTC. It is translated as CASSFYDSPYEQYF.

The sample holds many counts of this clonotype. This chain links TRBV11-2 with TRBJ2-3, with TRBD2 identical over 8 bases. V lost 5 bases and J lost 7; bases outside the gene matches: 11. Per germline, CDR1 SGHAT and CDR2 FQNNGV. This CDR3 region has 15 residues. As DNA, the CDR3 is TGTGCCAGCAGCCCTTTCGTAGCGGGGACCAATACGCAGTATTTT. Translation: CASSPFVAGTNTQYF.

The sample holds many counts of this clonotype. This rearrangement joins TRBV12-3 or TRBV12-4 to TRBJ2-1; no reliable D call. This CDR3 spans 15 amino acids. V shed 3 bases and J shed 9 bases, with 18 bases lying between them. Written as DNA, the CDR3 is TGTGCCAGCAGTTTCCCGCCCCTATCTCGCCGTGAGCAGTTCTTC. Amino acid sequence: CASSFPPLSRREQFF.

This rearrangement joins TRBV6-9 to TRBJ2-7, with D unclear. Germline V gives CDR1 MNHGY, CDR2 SVAAGI. V lost 5 bases and J lost 1, with 18 bases in between. CDR3 length equals 16 residues. The CDR3 bases are TGTGCCAGCAGTCCAGGCAGCCCCTCAAGATCCTACGAGCAGTACTTC. This gives the protein CASSPGSPSRSYEQYF.

This clonotype came up many times. The chain is built from TRBV10-3 and TRBJ1-1; 10 nucleotides match TRBD1. This CDR3 spans 17 amino acids. Trimming at V came to 6 bases and at J to 1 base, leaving 11 bases not matched to a gene. The germline V gene has CDR1 ENHRY and CDR2 SYGVKD. CDR3 bases: TGTGCCATCAGGACCCCGACAGGGGGCACGCAGAACACTGAAGCTTTCTTT. Residues: CAIRTPTGGTQNTEAFF.

V and J are TRBV19 and TRBJ1-1; 8 bases are a match to TRBD1. This CDR3 comprises 16 residues. With V trimmed by 4 bases and J by 6 bases, 13 bases remained unmatched. CDR1 LNHDA and CDR2 SQIVND come from the germline V gene (reference sequence). The CDR3 region has the DNA TGTGCCAGTAGTAAAGGACAGGGAAGACTGAGATCTGAAGCTTTCTTT. Translated: CASSKGQGRLRSEAFF.

The chain is built from TRBV2 and TRBJ1-6, with no clear D. Germline values: CDR1 SNHLY, CDR2 FYNNEI. The CDR3 contains 15 residues. V lost 6 bases to trimming and J lost 0 bases, with 9 bases between them. The CDR3 DNA reads as TGTGCCAGCAGCTCGGGAGGCTCCTATAATTCACCCCTCCACTTT. The encoded protein is CASSSGGSYNSPLHF.

Of note for this clonotype: A much larger clone is a single base away; this may be a read error. Given the absence of the conserved phenylalanine or tryptophan at the CDR3 end, a read error is likely. The rearrangement joins TRBV7-2 to TRBJ1-6; TRBD1 aligns across 7 bases. Germline V gene data show CDR1 as SGHTA and CDR2 as FQGNSA. The CDR3 runs 14 residues. V shed 5 bases, J shed 10 bases, and the junction held 8 bases outside the gene matches. This CDR3 is CASSRQGWGSPLHS. The CDR3 DNA reads TGTGCCAGCAGCAGACAGGGTTGGGGATCACCCCTCCACTCT.

V usage is TRBV6-2 or TRBV6-3 and J usage is TRBJ2-3; D is unresolved. The germline CDR1 and CDR2 sequences are MNHEY and SVGEGT. V was trimmed by 5 bases and J by 7 bases, leaving 7 bases between them. The CDR3 runs 11 residues. The CDR3: CASSPKYTQYF. CDR3 nucleotide sequence: TGTGCCAGCAGTCCAAAATATACGCAGTATTTT.

This clonotype came up a few times. The rearrangement joins TRBV9 to TRBJ2-2; the D is unclear. Germline V CDR1 and CDR2: SGDLS, YYNGEE. This CDR3 is built from 14 residues. The ends were cut back, 0 bases at V and 0 bases at J, with 3 bases in the middle. The DNA of the CDR3 is TGTGCCAGCAGCGTAGACGCGAACACCGGGGAGCTGTTTTTT. It specifies CASSVDANTGELFF.

This clonotype was counted at least ten times. This chain's CDR3 is CASSLNPGGAEQYF. CDR3 DNA sequence: TGTGCCAGCAGCTTAAATCCAGGGGGCGCCGAGCAGTACTTC. The V and J genes are TRBV7-2 and TRBJ2-7, with 8 bases identical to TRBD1. The CDR3 sequence is 14 residues long. V lost 2 bases and J lost 6; bases outside the gene matches: 6. The germline V gene encodes CDR1 SGHTA and CDR2 FQGNSA.

This clonotype was counted ten times or more. V gene TRBV6-5 combines with J gene TRBJ1-6; 7 positions agree with TRBD1. The CDR3 is made up of 16 amino acids. Losses at the gene ends were 2 bases for V and 4 bases for J; bases not matched to a gene: 5. Germline CDR1 reads MNHEY; CDR2 reads SVGAGI. The CDR3 nucleotides are TGTGCCAGCAGTTACCGAGGGACAGCATATAATTCACCCCTCCACTTT. It encodes CASSYRGTAYNSPLHF.

This clonotype has only a few counts. V gene TRBV29-1 combines with J gene TRBJ2-1, with 10 bases lining up with TRBD2. V shed 0 bases and J 8 bases; nucleotides not matched to a gene: 22. CDR1 and CDR2 from the germline V gene are SQVTM and ANQGSEA. The CDR3 runs 20 residues. CDR3 nucleotides: TGCAGCGTTGAAGAAAGGGGACAACAAGATCTAGCGGGAGTTCCCCATGAGCAGTTCTTC. Translated, it gives CSVEERGQQDLAGVPHEQFF.

This clonotype was counted many times. The V call is TRBV7-2, the J call TRBJ2-3, with D possibly TRBD1 on 5 matching bases. Between the trimmed V and J ends, which lost 5 bases and 4 bases, there was a span of 22 bases. Germline CDR1 reads SGHTA; CDR2 reads FQGNSA. This CDR3 is built from 17 residues. DNA for the CDR3: TGTGCCAGCAGCCGAAAGCCCCGGGTACAGGCGGCAGATACGCAGTATTTT. Its translation is CASSRKPRVQAADTQYF.

The chain uses TRBV23-1 and TRBJ2-3, with 13 bases that match TRBD2. TRBV23-1 is identified as an open reading frame with a role that is uncertain. The CDR3 contains 24 residues. Germline trimming cut 7 bases from V and 1 base from J; bases unmatched to any gene: 29. The CDR3, as DNA: TGCGCCAGCAATTGCCCCCGGACTAGCGGGAGTAGGCAAGTCCCCATGTCCTGCACAGATACGCAGTATTTT. Encoded protein: CASNCPRTSGSRQVPMSCTDTQYF.

This clonotype has at least ten counts. The V call is TRBV18, the J call TRBJ2-5, with D tentatively TRBD1 (6 bases). The length of the CDR3 is 14 residues. Germline CDR1 KGHSH, CDR2 LQKENI. V was trimmed by 1 base and J by 4 bases, leaving 10 bases between them. In DNA form, the CDR3 reads TGTGCCAGCTCACCACAACAGGGACGAGAGACCCAGTACTTC. This codes for CASSPQQGRETQYF.

The CDR3 DNA reads as TGTGCCAGCAGTTCCCCCGGACAGACCACAGATACGCAGTATTTT. Amino acid sequence: CASSSPGQTTDTQYF. The chain is built from TRBV6-6 and TRBJ2-3, with D possibly being TRBD1 (6 bases). This CDR3 spans 15 amino acids. Deletions cut 4 bases from V and 2 bases from J, with 13 bases between. CDR1 and CDR2 from the germline V gene are MNHNY and SVGAGI (reference sequence).

This clonotype was seen at least ten times. The V and J genes are TRBV7-2 and TRBJ1-3, with D possibly TRBD1 on 5 matching bases. Trimming cost V 0 bases and J 0 bases, with 9 bases left between them. The CDR3 loop spans 16 amino acids. Germline assignment: CDR1 SGHTA and CDR2 FQGNSA. This chain's CDR3 is CASSLATARSGNTIYF. Here the CDR3 DNA reads TGTGCCAGCAGCTTAGCGACAGCTCGCTCTGGAAACACCATATATTTT.

The rearrangement uses TRBV28 and TRBJ2-7; D gene ambiguous. From germline, CDR1 is MDHEN and CDR2 SYDVKM. CDR3 length: 14 residues. The V end was cut by 6 bases, the J end by 5 bases, with 17 bases between. CDR3 in amino acids: CASSLGPPLNEQYF. The CDR3 coding sequence is TGTGCCAGCAGCCTAGGACCCCCCCTAAACGAGCAGTACTTC.

This clonotype was detected ten times or more. The chain has TRBV12-3 or TRBV12-4 and TRBJ1-2; D not resolved. The V end lost 3 bases, the J end lost 4 bases, and 15 bases lay between the germline ends. CDR3 length equals 15 residues. The CDR3, as DNA: TGTGCCAGCAGTTTCTCCGGCAGGCCGTCCTATGGCTACACCTTC. The encoded protein is CASSFSGRPSYGYTF.

This clonotype showed up many times. The rearrangement uses TRBV27 and TRBJ2-3; tentative D call: TRBD1 (6 bases). The CDR3 is 14 amino acids. V dropped 6 bases and J dropped 5 bases, with 15 bases sitting between them. Germline values: CDR1 MNHEY, CDR2 SMNVEV (reference sequence). The CDR3 coding sequence is TGTGCCAGCAGCAACAGGGTGGCAGGAGATACGCAGTATTTT. It yields the protein CASSNRVAGDTQYF.

About this clonotype itself: Because the CDR3 is missing its conserved closing phenylalanine or tryptophan, this is likely a read error. This rearrangement joins TRBV28 to TRBJ2-5, with D maybe TRBD1 (5 bases). This CDR3 has 14 residues. V shed 6 bases and J shed 7 bases, with 18 bases lying between them. The germline CDR1 and CDR2 sequences are MDHEN and SYDVKM. CDR3 region: CASSPNTGKGTQYY. The CDR3 DNA follows: TGTGCCAGCAGCCCTAACACAGGAAAGGGGACCCAGTACTAC.

This clonotype has at least ten counts. The chain joins TRBV7-3 to TRBJ2-2; D call uncertain. In germline, CDR1 is SGHTA, CDR2 FQGTGA. V was shortened by 1 base and J by 6 bases, with 3 bases between the two germline ends. The CDR3 totals 12 residues. In DNA, the CDR3 is TGTGCCAGCAGCTTAAATTCCGGGGAGCTGTTTTTT. Translating gives CASSLNSGELFF.

In this sample, this clonotype turned up many times. This chain uses TRBV19 with TRBJ2-7, with 11 bases matching TRBD2. CDR1 is LNHDA, CDR2 SQIVND, per germline (reference sequence). Germline trimming cut 4 bases from V and 0 bases from J; bases unmatched to any gene: 11. There are 18 residues in the CDR3. In DNA form, the CDR3 reads TGTGCCAGTAGTACCTTCCCAAGGACTAGCGGGTACTCCTACGAGCAGTACTTC. Its protein product is CASSTFPRTSGYSYEQYF. The full variable domain, with the rest looked up from reference TRBV19 and TRBJ2-7, is DGGITQSPKYLFRKEGQNVTLSCEQNLNHDAMYWYRQDPGQGLRLIYYSQIVNDFQKGDIAEGYSVSREKKESFPLTVTSAQKNPTAFYLCASSTFPRTSGYSYEQYFGPGTRLTVT.

This clonotype was observed a handful of times. J is TRBJ1-1 and V is TRBV19; D remains unclear. Germline V gene sequence: CDR1 LNHDA, CDR2 SQIVND (reference sequence). V was pared by 3 bases and J by 5 bases, with 13 bases between. This CDR3 is built from 14 residues. For the CDR3, the DNA is TGTGCCAGTAGTATCCCCCGGGGAGGGACTGAAGCTTTCTTT. Protein: CASSIPRGGTEAFF.

The chain is built from TRBV28 and TRBJ1-1; unclear D gene. Germline V gene sequence: CDR1 MDHEN, CDR2 SYDVKM. V lost 5 bases, J lost 1 base, and 17 bases lay in between. The CDR3 is 16 amino acids. CDR3 amino acids: CASSLIEEKPNTEAFF. In DNA, the CDR3 is TGTGCCAGCAGTCTAATAGAGGAAAAACCGAACACTGAAGCTTTCTTT.

In this sample, this clonotype turned up a few times. The chain carries TRBV7-6 and TRBJ1-1; D may be TRBD1 (6 bases). Germline values: CDR1 SGHVS, CDR2 FNYEAQ. Trimming removed 4 bases from V and 3 bases from J, with 9 bases in between. This CDR3 is 13 amino acids long. CDR3 sequence (DNA): TGTGCCAGCAGCTATAAGGGGGACACTGAAGCTTTCTTT. As protein: CASSYKGDTEAFF.

This clonotype was seen more than once but under ten times. The rearrangement links TRBV24-1 to TRBJ2-1, with 9 bases aligning to TRBD1. V lost 5 bases and J lost 4; bases outside the gene matches: 11. The germline V gene has CDR1 KGHDR and CDR2 SFDVKD. The length of the CDR3 is 17 residues. CDR3 nucleotides: TGTGCCACCAGTGTCGAAACACAGGGGGCCAAATACAATGAGCAGTTCTTC. It translates to CATSVETQGAKYNEQFF.

In its sample, this clonotype was seen a few times. For the CDR3, the DNA is TGTGCCAGCAGGCGAAGGCAGGGAGCCTCTAACACCGGGGAGCTGTTTTTT. Residues: CASRRRQGASNTGELFF. The J gene is TRBJ2-2, the V gene TRBV28; D tentatively fits TRBD1 or TRBD2 (5 bases each). Germline V gives CDR1 MDHEN, CDR2 SYDVKM. The CDR3 spans 17 residues. V lost 6 bases, J lost 2 bases, and 19 bases lay in between. The variable domain in full, completed from reference TRBV28 and TRBJ2-2, reads DVKVTQSSRYLVKRTGEKVFLECVQDMDHENMFWYRQDPGLGLRLIYFSYDVKMKEKGDIPEGYSVSREKKERFSLILESASTNQTSMYLCASRRRQGASNTGELFFGEGSRLTVL.